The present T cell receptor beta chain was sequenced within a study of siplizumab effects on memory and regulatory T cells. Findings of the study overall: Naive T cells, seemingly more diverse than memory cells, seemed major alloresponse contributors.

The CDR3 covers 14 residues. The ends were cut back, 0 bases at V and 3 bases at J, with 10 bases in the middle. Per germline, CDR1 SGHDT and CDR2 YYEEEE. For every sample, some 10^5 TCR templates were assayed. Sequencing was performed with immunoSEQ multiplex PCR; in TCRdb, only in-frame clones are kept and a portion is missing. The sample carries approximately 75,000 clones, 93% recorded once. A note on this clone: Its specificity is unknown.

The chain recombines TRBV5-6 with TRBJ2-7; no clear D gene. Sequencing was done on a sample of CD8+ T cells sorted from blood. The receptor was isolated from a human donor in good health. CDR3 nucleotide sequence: TGTGCCAGCAGCTTGGGGGGTTCCCACTACGAGCAGTACTTC. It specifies CASSLGGSHYEQYF.